This TCR beta chain was obtained from a study of blood T cell repertoires in COVID-19. Background on the study: Samples came from the United States, Italy and Spain, spanning acute and convalescent COVID-19. T cells, B-cell-depleted T cells, or PBMCs supplied cDNA or gDNA.

In terms of age and location, participants ranged from roughly 18 to 100 years and lived in approximately 26 US areas. Cohorts were determined from participant-reported clinical history. Clones were read by immunoSEQ multiplex PCR, and TCRdb kept only the in-frame ones, dropping some. The top ten clones hold around 5% of a sample with a few hundred thousand clones, less than 90% of them seen once. The germline V gene has CDR1 SGHVS and CDR2 FNYEAQ. This CDR3 has 16 residues. Trimming cost V 2 bases and J 2 bases; bases outside gene matches: 6. The chain couples TRBV7-6 to TRBJ1-3; 7 bases fit TRBD1. The TCR originated in a woman in her fifties or sixties who had recovered from COVID-19. The sample comprised PBMCs or T cells enriched from blood (not recorded which). The CDR3 is CASSLQSGTAGNTIYF. CDR3 nucleotide sequence: TGTGCCAGCAGCTTACAAAGTGGGACAGCTGGAAACACCATATATTTT.